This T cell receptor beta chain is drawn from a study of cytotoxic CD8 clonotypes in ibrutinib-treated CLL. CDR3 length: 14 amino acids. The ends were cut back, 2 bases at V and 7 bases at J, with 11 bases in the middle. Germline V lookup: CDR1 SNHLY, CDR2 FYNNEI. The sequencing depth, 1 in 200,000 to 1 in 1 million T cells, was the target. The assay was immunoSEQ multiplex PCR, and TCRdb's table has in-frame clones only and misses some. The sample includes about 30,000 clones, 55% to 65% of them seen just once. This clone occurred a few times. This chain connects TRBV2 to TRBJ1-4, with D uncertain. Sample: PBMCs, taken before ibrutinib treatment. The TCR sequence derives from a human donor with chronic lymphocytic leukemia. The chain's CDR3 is CASSERVGVEKLFF. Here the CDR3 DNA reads TGTGCCAGCAGTGAACGGGTAGGCGTTGAAAAACTGTTTTTT.